These T cell receptor beta chains were read from a single sample in a study of yellow fever vaccine responses in identical twins. Via MiXCR, TCRdb re-called the RT-PCR reads, giving one row per CDR3 protein. This sample has around 18,000 distinct CDR3 sequences, with roughly 80% found just once. The sample in question was T cells from blood (PBMCs), unsorted or a sorted subset (not recorded which), obtained before or after yellow fever vaccination (not recorded which). The receptor source for this set is a woman under 30 who received the yellow fever vaccine. Both conserved end residues are part of each CDR3. The D gene is left open where the match is weak. Some rows have no size entry. The others give once, few or many, or a class for an expanded clone.

CDR3 DNA: TGTGCCAGCAGCTTAGCTCCTAATGAGCAGTTCTTC; CDR3 protein: CASSLAPNEQFF; clone size: -; D gene: -; J gene: TRBJ2-1; V gene: TRBV7-2
CDR3 DNA: TGTGCCAGCAGACCGGGCACAGGGGGCGAGGGAGAAGCTTTCTTT; CDR3 protein: CASRPGTGGEGEAFF; clone size: -; D gene: TRBD1; J gene: TRBJ1-1; V gene: TRBV6-1
CDR3 DNA: TGCAGCGTCGCTACGGGACAGGGGACCTACGAGCAGTACTTC; CDR3 protein: CSVATGQGTYEQYF; clone size: -; D gene: TRBD1; J gene: TRBJ2-7; V gene: TRBV29-1
CDR3 DNA: TGTGCCAGCAGCCGACCTAGCGGGGGAAGCACAGATACGCAGTATTTT; CDR3 protein: CASSRPSGGSTDTQYF; clone size: -; D gene: -; J gene: TRBJ2-3; V gene: TRBV21-1
CDR3 DNA: TGCAGCGCCGCAGACATGCCGTACAATGAGCAGTTCTTC; CDR3 protein: CSAADMPYNEQFF; clone size: -; D gene: -; J gene: TRBJ2-1; V gene: TRBV29-1
CDR3 DNA: TGCGCCAGCAGCTTGACAGGGAGGCAAGAGACCCAGTACTTC; CDR3 protein: CASSLTGRQETQYF; clone size: -; D gene: -; J gene: TRBJ2-5; V gene: TRBV5-1
CDR3 DNA: TGTGCCAGCAGTTATAGCGGGAGGGATCAGTACTTC; CDR3 protein: CASSYSGRDQYF; clone size: -; D gene: TRBD2; J gene: TRBJ2-7; V gene: TRBV28
CDR3 DNA: TGTGCCAGCAGCTTCGGAGCAGGGGGAACCGGGGAGCTGTTTTTT; CDR3 protein: CASSFGAGGTGELFF; clone size: few; D gene: TRBD1; J gene: TRBJ2-2; V gene: TRBV7-2
CDR3 DNA: TGTGCCAGTAGCCGGGACCAAGAGACCCAGTACTTC; CDR3 protein: CASSRDQETQYF; clone size: -; D gene: -; J gene: TRBJ2-5; V gene: TRBV19
CDR3 DNA: TGTGCCAGCAGTTTTGTAGGACAAGCTATGAACACTGAAGCTTTCTTT; CDR3 protein: CASSFVGQAMNTEAFF; clone size: few; D gene: -; J gene: TRBJ1-1; V gene: TRBV12-3/TRBV12-4
CDR3 DNA: TGTGCCAGCAGTAAGGACCGATCCTACGAGCAGTACTTC; CDR3 protein: CASSKDRSYEQYF; clone size: -; D gene: -; J gene: TRBJ2-7; V gene: TRBV7-6
CDR3 DNA: TGTGCCAGCAGTCGGACATTTTTAGCCAAAAACATTCAGTACTTC; CDR3 protein: CASSRTFLAKNIQYF; clone size: -; D gene: -; J gene: TRBJ2-4; V gene: TRBV2
CDR3 DNA: TGTGCCAGCAGCAGTAGCGGGGACTACAATGAGCAGTTCTTC; CDR3 protein: CASSSSGDYNEQFF; clone size: -; D gene: TRBD2; J gene: TRBJ2-1; V gene: TRBV13
CDR3 DNA: TGTGCCAGCAGCTCGGGACTAGCGGCCCGATACAATGAGCAGTTCTTC; CDR3 protein: CASSSGLAARYNEQFF; clone size: -; D gene: TRBD2; J gene: TRBJ2-1; V gene: TRBV11-2
CDR3 DNA: TGCGCCAGCAGCCACCCAATAGCGGGGGGCTCCTACGAGCAGTACTTC; CDR3 protein: CASSHPIAGGSYEQYF; clone size: -; D gene: TRBD2; J gene: TRBJ2-7; V gene: TRBV4-1
CDR3 DNA: TGCGCCAGCAGCTCCGGGTCCGTGTGGCAAGAGACCCAGTACTTC; CDR3 protein: CASSSGSVWQETQYF; clone size: -; D gene: -; J gene: TRBJ2-5; V gene: TRBV5-1
CDR3 DNA: TGTGCCAGCAGCAACCAGTACAACACTGAAGCTTTCTTT; CDR3 protein: CASSNQYNTEAFF; clone size: -; D gene: -; J gene: TRBJ1-1; V gene: TRBV7-2
CDR3 DNA: TGTGCCAGCAGTTACTCAACTAGCGGGAAGTACGAGCAGTACTTC; CDR3 protein: CASSYSTSGKYEQYF; clone size: -; D gene: TRBD2; J gene: TRBJ2-7; V gene: TRBV6-2/TRBV6-3
CDR3 DNA: TGTGCCAGTAGTACTCTAGCGGGGGGAGTAGCCAAAAACATTCAGTACTTC; CDR3 protein: CASSTLAGGVAKNIQYF; clone size: -; D gene: TRBD2; J gene: TRBJ2-4; V gene: TRBV19
CDR3 DNA: TGCAGCGTTGAACAGCACAATGAGCAGTTCTTC; CDR3 protein: CSVEQHNEQFF; clone size: -; D gene: -; J gene: TRBJ2-1; V gene: TRBV29-1
CDR3 DNA: TGTGCCAGCAGCGCCCGTCAGATCAACTATGGCTACACCTTC; CDR3 protein: CASSARQINYGYTF; clone size: -; D gene: -; J gene: TRBJ1-2; V gene: TRBV11-2
CDR3 DNA: TGTGCCAGCAGCGCACTAGCGGGCAGAACAGATACGCAGTATTTT; CDR3 protein: CASSALAGRTDTQYF; clone size: -; D gene: TRBD2; J gene: TRBJ2-3; V gene: TRBV11-3
CDR3 DNA: TGTGCCAGCAGCTTTGGACAGGGAGGCACAGATACGCAGTATTTT; CDR3 protein: CASSFGQGGTDTQYF; clone size: -; D gene: TRBD1; J gene: TRBJ2-3; V gene: TRBV7-9
CDR3 DNA: TGTGCCAGCAGCTCGCGACTAGCGGGAGGAACCGGGGAGCTGTTTTTT; CDR3 protein: CASSSRLAGGTGELFF; clone size: -; D gene: TRBD2; J gene: TRBJ2-2; V gene: TRBV11-1
CDR3 DNA: TGCAGCGTTGAAGACGGCAGGGGGCCTGAGCAGTACTTC; CDR3 protein: CSVEDGRGPEQYF; clone size: -; D gene: TRBD1; J gene: TRBJ2-7; V gene: TRBV29-1
CDR3 DNA: TGTGCCAGCACCGCATCCGGGGAGCTGTTTTTT; CDR3 protein: CASTASGELFF; clone size: -; D gene: -; J gene: TRBJ2-2; V gene: TRBV6-2/TRBV6-3
CDR3 DNA: TGTGCCAGCAGCAAAGTAGATGAGCAGTTCTTC; CDR3 protein: CASSKVDEQFF; clone size: -; D gene: -; J gene: TRBJ2-1; V gene: TRBV11-3
CDR3 DNA: TGTGCCAGCAGTTATCAAGGGACTAGCGGGAGGGCCAGTCCCTACGAGCAGTACTTC; CDR3 protein: CASSYQGTSGRASPYEQYF; clone size: -; D gene: TRBD2; J gene: TRBJ2-7; V gene: TRBV6-2/TRBV6-3
CDR3 DNA: TGCAGCGTCGAAGCACTAGCGTTGATCTTC; CDR3 protein: CSVEALALIF; clone size: -; D gene: TRBD2; J gene: TRBJ2-1; V gene: TRBV29-1
CDR3 DNA: TGTGCCATCAGTGAGTCGACTAGCGGGGTTATCACAGATACGCAGTATTTT; CDR3 protein: CAISESTSGVITDTQYF; clone size: -; D gene: TRBD2; J gene: TRBJ2-3; V gene: TRBV10-3
CDR3 DNA: TGCGCCAGCAGCCAAAGCGACTTAACGGGAAACACCATATATTTT; CDR3 protein: CASSQSDLTGNTIYF; clone size: -; D gene: -; J gene: TRBJ1-3; V gene: TRBV4-1
CDR3 DNA: TGTGCCAGCAGCTTTAGACCCTTGAGTGGCCAAGAGACCCAGTACTTC; CDR3 protein: CASSFRPLSGQETQYF; clone size: few; D gene: -; J gene: TRBJ2-5; V gene: TRBV11-2